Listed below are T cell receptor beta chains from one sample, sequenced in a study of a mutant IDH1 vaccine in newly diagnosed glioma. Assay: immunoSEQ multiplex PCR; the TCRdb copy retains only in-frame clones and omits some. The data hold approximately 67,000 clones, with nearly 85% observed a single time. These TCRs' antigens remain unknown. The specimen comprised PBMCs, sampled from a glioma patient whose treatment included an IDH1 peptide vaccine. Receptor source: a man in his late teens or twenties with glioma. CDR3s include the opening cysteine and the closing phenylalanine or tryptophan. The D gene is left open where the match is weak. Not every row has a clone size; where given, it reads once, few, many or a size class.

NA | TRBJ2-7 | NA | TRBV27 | CASSLASWYEQYF | TGTGCCAGCAGTTTGGCTAGCTGGTACGAGCAGTACTTC
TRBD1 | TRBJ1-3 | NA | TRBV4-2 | CASSLGTASGNTIYF | TGTGCCAGCAGCCTCGGGACAGCCTCTGGAAACACCATATATTTT
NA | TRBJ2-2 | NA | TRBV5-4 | CASSPHLSTTGELFF | TGTGCCAGCAGCCCCCATCTCTCGACTACCGGGGAGCTGTTTTTT
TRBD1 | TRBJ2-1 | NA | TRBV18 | CASSPGQGHNEQFF | TGTGCCAGCTCACCGGGACAGGGGCACAATGAGCAGTTCTTC
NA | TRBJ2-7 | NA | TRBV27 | CASSLTGHDYEQYF | TGTGCCAGCAGTCTTACAGGACACGACTACGAGCAGTACTTC
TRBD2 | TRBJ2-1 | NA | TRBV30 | CAWRPVTSGRAPYNEQFF | TGTGCCTGGAGGCCTGTGACTAGCGGGAGAGCCCCCTACAATGAGCAGTTCTTC
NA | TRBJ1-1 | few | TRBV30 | CAWSELNTEAFF | TGTGCCTGGAGTGAATTGAACACTGAAGCTTTCTTT
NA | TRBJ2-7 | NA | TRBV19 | CASSPRRESEQYF | TGTGCCAGTAGTCCCCGGAGGGAGTCCGAGCAGTACTTC
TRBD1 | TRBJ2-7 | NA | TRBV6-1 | CASSERTGGDEQYF | TGTGCCAGCAGTGAAAGGACAGGGGGCGACGAGCAGTACTTC
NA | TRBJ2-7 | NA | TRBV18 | CASSPNTGTAGTDF | TGTGCCAGCTCACCTAATACAGGGACAGCGGGTACGGACTTC
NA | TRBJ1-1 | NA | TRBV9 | CASSPPAGKNTEAFF | TGTGCCAGCAGCCCCCCAGCAGGCAAGAACACTGAAGCTTTCTTT
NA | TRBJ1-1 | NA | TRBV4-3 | CASSQGGGWTEAFF | TGCGCCAGCAGCCAAGGGGGAGGTTGGACTGAAGCTTTCTTT
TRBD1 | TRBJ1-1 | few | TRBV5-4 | CASSLGGSSAEAFF | TGTGCCAGCAGCTTAGGGGGCAGCTCAGCTGAAGCTTTCTTT
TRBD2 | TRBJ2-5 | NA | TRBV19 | CASSIGDYQETQYF | TGTGCCAGTAGTATAGGGGACTATCAAGAGACCCAGTACTTC
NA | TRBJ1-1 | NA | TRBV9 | CASSVADRMNTEAFF | TGTGCCAGCAGCGTAGCCGACAGAATGAACACTGAAGCTTTCTTT
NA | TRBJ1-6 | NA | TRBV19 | CASTKIDSSYNSPLHF | TGTGCCAGTACCAAGATAGATAGCTCCTATAATTCACCCCTCCACTTT
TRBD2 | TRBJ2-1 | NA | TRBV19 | CASNLAVGNEQFF | TGTGCCAGCAATCTAGCGGTAGGAAATGAGCAGTTCTTC
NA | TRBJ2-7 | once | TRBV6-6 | CASSYGVRSYEQYF | TGTGCCAGCAGTTATGGGGTGCGGTCCTACGAGCAGTACTTC
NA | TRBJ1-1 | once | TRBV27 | CASSWEMNTEAFF | TGTGCCAGCAGTTGGGAAATGAACACTGAAGCTTTCTTT
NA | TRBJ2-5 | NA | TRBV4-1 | CASSQERAGQETQYF | TGCGCCAGCAGCCAAGAGAGGGCCGGACAAGAGACCCAGTACTTC
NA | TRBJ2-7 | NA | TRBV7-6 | CASSFGTTYEQYF | TGTGCCAGCAGCTTCGGGACCACCTACGAGCAGTACTTC
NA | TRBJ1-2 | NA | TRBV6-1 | CASSVYYGYTF | TGTGCCAGCAGCGTATACTATGGCTACACCTTC
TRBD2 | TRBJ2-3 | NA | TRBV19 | CASHWGSGSSDTQYF | TGTGCCAGCCATTGGGGTAGCGGGAGCTCAGATACGCAGTATTTT
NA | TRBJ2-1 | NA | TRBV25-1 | CASSESRFGNGYNEQFF | NA
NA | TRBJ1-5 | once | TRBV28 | CASSLVKGFLEDQPQHF | TGTGCCAGCAGTTTAGTTAAGGGGTTCCTAGAGGATCAGCCCCAGCATTTT
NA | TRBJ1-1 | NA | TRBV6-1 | CASSEGAGANTEAFF | TGTGCCAGCAGTGAAGGTGCAGGAGCGAACACTGAAGCTTTCTTT
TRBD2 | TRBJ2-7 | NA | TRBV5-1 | CASSPPGLATKAQYF | TGCGCCAGCAGCCCGCCGGGACTAGCTACCAAGGCGCAGTACTTC
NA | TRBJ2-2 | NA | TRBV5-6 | CASSSGFWSLYSRELFF | TGTGCCAGCAGCTCGGGGTTTTGGTCCCTATACAGCCGGGAGCTGTTTTTT